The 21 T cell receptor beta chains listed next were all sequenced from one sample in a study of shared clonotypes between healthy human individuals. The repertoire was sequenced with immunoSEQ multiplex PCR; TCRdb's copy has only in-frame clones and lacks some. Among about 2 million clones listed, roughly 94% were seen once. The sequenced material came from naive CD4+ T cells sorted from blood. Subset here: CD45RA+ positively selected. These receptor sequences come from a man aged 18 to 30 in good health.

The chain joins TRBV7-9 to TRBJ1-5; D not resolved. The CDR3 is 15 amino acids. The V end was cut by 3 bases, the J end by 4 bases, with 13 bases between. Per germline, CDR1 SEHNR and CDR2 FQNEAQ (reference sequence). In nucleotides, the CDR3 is TGTGCCAGCAGCTTGGCCGGCAGCACGAATCAGCCCCAGCATTTT. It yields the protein CASSLAGSTNQPQHF.

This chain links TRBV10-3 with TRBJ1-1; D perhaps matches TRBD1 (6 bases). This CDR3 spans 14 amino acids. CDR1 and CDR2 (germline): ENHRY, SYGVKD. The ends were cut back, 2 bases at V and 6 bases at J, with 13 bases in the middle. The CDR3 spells CAISEPQGNAEAFF. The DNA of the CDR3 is TGTGCCATCAGTGAGCCACAGGGAAACGCTGAAGCTTTCTTT.

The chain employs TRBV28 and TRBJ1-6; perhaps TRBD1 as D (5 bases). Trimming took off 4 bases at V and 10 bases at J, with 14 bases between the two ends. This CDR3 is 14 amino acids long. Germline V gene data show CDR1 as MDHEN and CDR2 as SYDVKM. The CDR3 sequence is CASSYWQGRSPLHF. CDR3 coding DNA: TGTGCCAGCAGTTATTGGCAGGGCCGGTCACCCCTCCACTTT.

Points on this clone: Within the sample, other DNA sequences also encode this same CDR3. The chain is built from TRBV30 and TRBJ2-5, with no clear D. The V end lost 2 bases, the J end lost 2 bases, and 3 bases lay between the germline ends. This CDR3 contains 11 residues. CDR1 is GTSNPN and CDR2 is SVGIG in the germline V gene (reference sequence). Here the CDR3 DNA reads TGTGCCTGGAGTCTGCAAGAGACCCAGTACTTC. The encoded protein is CAWSLQETQYF.

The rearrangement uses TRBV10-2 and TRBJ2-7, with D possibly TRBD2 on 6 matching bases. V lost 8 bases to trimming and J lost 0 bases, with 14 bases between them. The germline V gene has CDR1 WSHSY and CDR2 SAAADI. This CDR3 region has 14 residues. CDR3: CASHMAGSSYEQYF. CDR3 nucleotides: TGCGCCAGCCATATGGCGGGGAGCTCCTACGAGCAGTACTTC.

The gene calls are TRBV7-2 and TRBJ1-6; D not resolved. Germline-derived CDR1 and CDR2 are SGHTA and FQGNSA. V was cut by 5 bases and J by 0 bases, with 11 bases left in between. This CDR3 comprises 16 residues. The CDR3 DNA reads TGTGCCAGCAGCCGAGGAAGGAGCTCCTATAATTCACCCCTCCACTTT. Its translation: CASSRGRSSYNSPLHF.

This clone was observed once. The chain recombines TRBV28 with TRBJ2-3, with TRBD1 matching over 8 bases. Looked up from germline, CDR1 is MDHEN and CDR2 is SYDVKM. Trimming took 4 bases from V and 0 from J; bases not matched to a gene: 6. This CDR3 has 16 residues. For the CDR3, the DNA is TGTGCCAGCAGTTCCCCGGGACAGGCGAGCACAGATACGCAGTATTTT. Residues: CASSSPGQASTDTQYF. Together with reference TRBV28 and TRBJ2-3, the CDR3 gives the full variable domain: DVKVTQSSRYLVKRTGEKVFLECVQDMDHENMFWYRQDPGLGLRLIYFSYDVKMKEKGDIPEGYSVSREKKERFSLILESASTNQTSMYLCASSSPGQASTDTQYFGPGTRLTVL.

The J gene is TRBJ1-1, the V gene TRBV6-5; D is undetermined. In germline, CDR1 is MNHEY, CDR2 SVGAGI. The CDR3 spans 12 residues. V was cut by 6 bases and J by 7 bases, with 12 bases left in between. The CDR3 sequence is CASRLKDGEAFF. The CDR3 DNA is TGTGCCAGCAGGCTCAAGGACGGTGAAGCTTTCTTT.

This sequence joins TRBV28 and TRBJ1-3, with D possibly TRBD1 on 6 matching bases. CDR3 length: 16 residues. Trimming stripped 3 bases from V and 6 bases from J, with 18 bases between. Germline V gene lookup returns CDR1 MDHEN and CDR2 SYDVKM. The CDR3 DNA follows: TGTGCCAGCAGTTTTGAGGGGGGCCAGCCTGAAAACACCATATATTTT. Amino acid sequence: CASSFEGGQPENTIYF.

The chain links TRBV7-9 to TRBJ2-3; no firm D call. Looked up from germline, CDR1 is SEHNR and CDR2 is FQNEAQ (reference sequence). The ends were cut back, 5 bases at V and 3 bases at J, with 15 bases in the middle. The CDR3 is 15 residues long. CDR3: CASSPRLSNTDTQYF. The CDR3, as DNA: TGTGCCAGCAGCCCCCGACTGTCAAATACAGATACGCAGTATTTT.

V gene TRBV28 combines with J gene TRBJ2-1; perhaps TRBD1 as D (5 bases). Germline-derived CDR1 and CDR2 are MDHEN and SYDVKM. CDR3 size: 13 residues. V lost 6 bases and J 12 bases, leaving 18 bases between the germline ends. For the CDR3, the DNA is TGTGCCAGCAGGGGGCCCCATAATGGTTGGCAGTTCTTC. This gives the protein CASRGPHNGWQFF.

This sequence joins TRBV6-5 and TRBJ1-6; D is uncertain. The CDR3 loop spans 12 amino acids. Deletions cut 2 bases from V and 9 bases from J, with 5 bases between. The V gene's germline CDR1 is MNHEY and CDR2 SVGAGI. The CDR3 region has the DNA TGTGCCAGCAGTTACGGGAGTTCACCCCTCCACTTT. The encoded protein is CASSYGSSPLHF.

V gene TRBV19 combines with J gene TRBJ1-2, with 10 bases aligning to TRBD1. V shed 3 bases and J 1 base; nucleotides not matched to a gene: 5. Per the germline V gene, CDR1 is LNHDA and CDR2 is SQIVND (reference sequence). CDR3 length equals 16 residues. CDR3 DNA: TGTGCCAGTAGTATTGAACGGGACAGGGGTAACTATGGCTACACCTTC. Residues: CASSIERDRGNYGYTF.

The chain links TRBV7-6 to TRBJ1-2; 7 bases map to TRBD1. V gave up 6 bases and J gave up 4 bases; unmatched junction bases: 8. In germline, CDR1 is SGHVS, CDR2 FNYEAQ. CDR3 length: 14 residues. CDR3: CASSENRGPYGYTF. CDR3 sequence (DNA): TGTGCCAGCAGTGAGAACAGGGGCCCCTATGGCTACACCTTC.

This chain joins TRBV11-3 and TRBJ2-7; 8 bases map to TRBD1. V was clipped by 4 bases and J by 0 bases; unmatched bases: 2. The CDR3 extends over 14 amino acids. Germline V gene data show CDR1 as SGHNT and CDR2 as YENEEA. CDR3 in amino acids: CASSSGQDSYEQYF. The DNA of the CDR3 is TGTGCCAGCAGCTCGGGACAGGACTCCTACGAGCAGTACTTC.

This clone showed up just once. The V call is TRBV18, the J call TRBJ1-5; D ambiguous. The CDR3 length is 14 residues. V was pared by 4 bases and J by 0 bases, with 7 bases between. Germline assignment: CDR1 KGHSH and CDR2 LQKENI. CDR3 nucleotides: TGTGCCAGCTCACTTGAGCCTAGCAATCAGCCCCAGCATTTT. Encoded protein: CASSLEPSNQPQHF.

This CDR3 reads CAWRGAATEAFF. In DNA, the CDR3 is TGTGCCTGGAGGGGGGCGGCAACTGAAGCTTTCTTT. The chain combines TRBV30 with TRBJ1-1, with a possible D match to TRBD1 (6 bases). The germline V and J ends were trimmed by 3 bases and 5 bases, with 10 bases remaining between them. Looked up from germline, CDR1 is GTSNPN and CDR2 is SVGIG (reference sequence). The CDR3 is 12 residues long.

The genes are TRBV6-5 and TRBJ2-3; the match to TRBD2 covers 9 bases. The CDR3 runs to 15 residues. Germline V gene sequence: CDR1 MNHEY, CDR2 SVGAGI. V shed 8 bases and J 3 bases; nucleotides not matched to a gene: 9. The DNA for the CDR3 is TGTGCCAGCTTACGTAGCGGGAGAGCAACAGATACGCAGTATTTT. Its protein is CASLRSGRATDTQYF.

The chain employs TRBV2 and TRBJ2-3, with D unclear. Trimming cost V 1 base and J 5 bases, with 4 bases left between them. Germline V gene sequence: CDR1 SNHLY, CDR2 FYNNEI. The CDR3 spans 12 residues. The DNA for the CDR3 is TGTGCCAGCAGTGAAGGTAGAGATACGCAGTATTTT. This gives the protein CASSEGRDTQYF.

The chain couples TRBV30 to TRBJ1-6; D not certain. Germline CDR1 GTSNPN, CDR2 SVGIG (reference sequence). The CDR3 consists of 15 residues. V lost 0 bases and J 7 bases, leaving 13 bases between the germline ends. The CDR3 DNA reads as TGTGCCTGGAGTGTACTTAGGGTGAGAAATTCACCCCTCCACTTT. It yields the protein CAWSVLRVRNSPLHF.

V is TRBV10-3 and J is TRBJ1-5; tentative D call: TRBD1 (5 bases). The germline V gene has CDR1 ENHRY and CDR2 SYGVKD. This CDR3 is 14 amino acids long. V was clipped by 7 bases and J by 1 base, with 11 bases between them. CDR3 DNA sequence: TGTGCCATCAAAGGGGTGGGAAGCAATCAGCCCCAGCATTTT. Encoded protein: CAIKGVGSNQPQHF.